This TCR beta chain comes out of a study of neurological immune-mediated disorders. Synthesis of cDNA was carried out by template-switch 5'RACE. The reaction used 10-nucleotide random UMIs. TCRdb reprocessed the 5' RACE reads via MiXCR and lists one record per CDR3 protein. The data show approximately 74,000 distinct CDR3 sequences, approximately 10% seen once. The table lists this clonotype with many counts. Its antigen remains unknown. Study-wide results and caveats: Patients with HTLV-1-associated myelopathy showed the most TCR clonal expansion. Those with multiple sclerosis showed the least, falling below healthy controls.

Germline loops: CDR1 DFQATT, CDR2 SNEGSKA (reference sequence). V was shortened by 3 bases and J by 7 bases, with 6 bases between the two germline ends. The CDR3 contains 10 residues. This receptor was taken from a man aged 45-65 years in good health. The sequenced sample was PBMCs. This chain joins TRBV20-1 and TRBJ1-2; D ambiguous. CDR3 coding DNA: TGCAGTGCTAGTCTCCCTGGCTACACCTTC. This codes for CSASLPGYTF.